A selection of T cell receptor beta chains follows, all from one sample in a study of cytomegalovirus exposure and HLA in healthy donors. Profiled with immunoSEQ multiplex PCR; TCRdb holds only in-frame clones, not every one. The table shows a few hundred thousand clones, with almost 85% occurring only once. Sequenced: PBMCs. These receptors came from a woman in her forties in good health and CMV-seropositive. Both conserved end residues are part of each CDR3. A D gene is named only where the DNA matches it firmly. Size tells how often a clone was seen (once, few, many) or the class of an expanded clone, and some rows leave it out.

CDR3nt: TGCGCCAGCAGCCTGCGGGAATGGGGAGAGACCCAGTACTTC
CDR3aa: CASSLREWGETQYF
abundance: .
v_gene: TRBV4-3
d_gene: .
j_gene: TRBJ2-5

CDR3nt: TGTGCCAGCAGCTTCAGGCTTGGCGGGAACATTCAGTACTTC
CDR3aa: CASSFRLGGNIQYF
abundance: .
v_gene: TRBV7-2
d_gene: .
j_gene: TRBJ2-4

CDR3nt: TGTGCCAGCAGGGGGGACAGCAACGAGCAGTACTTC
CDR3aa: CASRGDSNEQYF
abundance: .
v_gene: TRBV5-8
d_gene: TRBD1
j_gene: TRBJ2-7

CDR3nt: TGTGCCAGCAGCCAAGAAGCCTTCCCCGTGGAGCAGTACTTC
CDR3aa: CASSQEAFPVEQYF
abundance: once
v_gene: TRBV14
d_gene: .
j_gene: TRBJ2-7

CDR3nt: TGCAGCGTTGCCCTTAGCGGGAATCGGCAAGAGACCCAGTACTTC
CDR3aa: CSVALSGNRQETQYF
abundance: .
v_gene: TRBV29-1
d_gene: TRBD2
j_gene: TRBJ2-5

CDR3nt: TGTGCCTGGAGGGGACAGGGAAGTCAGCCCCAGCATTTT
CDR3aa: CAWRGQGSQPQHF
abundance: .
v_gene: TRBV30
d_gene: TRBD1
j_gene: TRBJ1-5

CDR3nt: TGTGCCAGCAGCCCCCACCGGGACCAAGAGACCCAGTACTTC
CDR3aa: CASSPHRDQETQYF
abundance: few
v_gene: TRBV4-2
d_gene: .
j_gene: TRBJ2-5

CDR3nt: TGTGCCAGCAGCCGCAGTGAATACTACTACGAGCAGTACTTC
CDR3aa: CASSRSEYYYEQYF
abundance: .
v_gene: TRBV7-6
d_gene: .
j_gene: TRBJ2-7

CDR3nt: TGCGCCAGCAGCCAAGATTGGGCGGACAGGGTACATGGCTACACCTTC
CDR3aa: CASSQDWADRVHGYTF
abundance: .
v_gene: TRBV4-1
d_gene: TRBD1
j_gene: TRBJ1-2

CDR3nt: TGTGCCACCAGCAGAGCCGCCGGGACTTGGCAATACACCGGGGAGCTGTTTTTT
CDR3aa: CATSRAAGTWQYTGELFF
abundance: .
v_gene: TRBV15
d_gene: .
j_gene: TRBJ2-2

CDR3nt: TGTGCCAGCAGCTTAAAAACTAGCGGGTACGATGAGCAGTTCTTC
CDR3aa: CASSLKTSGYDEQFF
abundance: .
v_gene: TRBV7-2
d_gene: TRBD2
j_gene: TRBJ2-1

CDR3nt: TGTGCCAGCAACCCCATGGGGGCGGCTCAGCCCCAGCATTTT
CDR3aa: CASNPMGAAQPQHF
abundance: .
v_gene: TRBV28
d_gene: .
j_gene: TRBJ1-5

CDR3nt: TGCGCCAGCAGCCACGGGACAGGGGCCGGGGAGCAGTACTTC
CDR3aa: CASSHGTGAGEQYF
abundance: many
v_gene: TRBV4-3
d_gene: TRBD1
j_gene: TRBJ2-7

CDR3nt: TGTGCCAGTAGTCCTCGGACAGGGGAGTCTATGGAAGCTTTCTTT
CDR3aa: CASSPRTGESMEAFF
abundance: .
v_gene: TRBV19
d_gene: TRBD1
j_gene: TRBJ1-1

CDR3nt: TGTGCCAGCAGCGTAGAGTTCAGGGAGGGATCACCCCTCCACTTT
CDR3aa: CASSVEFREGSPLHF
abundance: .
v_gene: TRBV9
d_gene: .
j_gene: TRBJ1-6

CDR3nt: TGTGCCAGCAGTCTGCATGGGGGGGAAGGTTATGGCTACACCTTC
CDR3aa: CASSLHGGEGYGYTF
abundance: few
v_gene: TRBV27
d_gene: .
j_gene: TRBJ1-2

CDR3nt: TGTGCCAGTAGTAATACAGGGTATTCACCCCTCCACTTT
CDR3aa: CASSNTGYSPLHF
abundance: .
v_gene: TRBV19
d_gene: .
j_gene: TRBJ1-6

CDR3nt: TGTGCCAGCAGTGATGTAGCGGGCCAAGAGACCCAGTACTTC
CDR3aa: CASSDVAGQETQYF
abundance: .
v_gene: TRBV6-1
d_gene: TRBD2
j_gene: TRBJ2-5

CDR3nt: TGTGCCAGCAGCTTAGGACTAGCGGGAGGTATCTACGAGCAGTACTTC
CDR3aa: CASSLGLAGGIYEQYF
abundance: .
v_gene: TRBV7-9
d_gene: TRBD2
j_gene: TRBJ2-7

CDR3nt: TGTGCCTGGAGTTCGGTTGGGCTTACTGAAGCTTTCTTT
CDR3aa: CAWSSVGLTEAFF
abundance: once
v_gene: TRBV30
d_gene: .
j_gene: TRBJ1-1

CDR3nt: TGCGCCAGCAGCACCGGACAGGACCCTAATCAGCCCCAGCATTTT
CDR3aa: CASSTGQDPNQPQHF
abundance: .
v_gene: TRBV5-1
d_gene: TRBD1
j_gene: TRBJ1-5

CDR3nt: TGTGCCAGCAGTAGGGACAGCTCTCTCAGCTCTGGGGCCAACGTCCTGACTTTC
CDR3aa: CASSRDSSLSSGANVLTF
abundance: .
v_gene: TRBV2
d_gene: TRBD1
j_gene: TRBJ2-6

CDR3nt: TGCGCCAGCAGCTTGGATGGCTACAGCCAAGAGACCCAGTACTTC
CDR3aa: CASSLDGYSQETQYF
abundance: .
v_gene: TRBV5-1
d_gene: .
j_gene: TRBJ2-5

CDR3nt: TGCAGCGTCACCGGGACTAGCGGGAGAAGTAACTTAGGGTACGAGCAGTACTTC
CDR3aa: CSVTGTSGRSNLGYEQYF
abundance: .
v_gene: TRBV29-1
d_gene: TRBD2
j_gene: TRBJ2-7

CDR3nt: TGCACCAGCAGCCACTCCCGGGGGTATGGCTACACCTTC
CDR3aa: CTSSHSRGYGYTF
abundance: few
v_gene: TRBV1
d_gene: .
j_gene: TRBJ1-2

CDR3nt: TGTGCCAGCAGCTTACACCAGGGTGGGGAGACCCAGTACTTC
CDR3aa: CASSLHQGGETQYF
abundance: .
v_gene: TRBV7-9
d_gene: .
j_gene: TRBJ2-5

CDR3nt: TGTGCCAGCAGCCCCCGGAGGGATTCACCCCTCCACTTT
CDR3aa: CASSPRRDSPLHF
abundance: .
v_gene: TRBV13
d_gene: .
j_gene: TRBJ1-6

CDR3nt: TGTGCCAGCAGCCCCTTGGAGGGGGCCGCCTACGAGCAGTACTTC
CDR3aa: CASSPLEGAAYEQYF
abundance: .
v_gene: TRBV7-8
d_gene: .
j_gene: TRBJ2-7

CDR3nt: TGTGCCAGCTCTCCCTCGGCAGGGCTGTCCTACGAGCAGTACTTC
CDR3aa: CASSPSAGLSYEQYF
abundance: .
v_gene: TRBV18
d_gene: .
j_gene: TRBJ2-7

CDR3nt: TGTGCCAGCAGTTTACTGGGACAGGGAACTGAAGCTTTCTTT
CDR3aa: CASSLLGQGTEAFF
abundance: .
v_gene: TRBV28
d_gene: TRBD1
j_gene: TRBJ1-1